One and the same sample provided the 7 T cell receptor beta chains below, sequenced in a study of blood T cell repertoires in COVID-19. The data were produced by immunoSEQ multiplex PCR, yet TCRdb's version contains in-frame clones alone and is incomplete. The table records approximately 670,000 clones, 80% to 90% of them present only once. Sequencing was performed on peripheral blood. Source of these receptors: a woman under 30 with acute or convalescent COVID-19.

V is TRBV18 and J is TRBJ1-2, with TRBD1 matching over 7 bases. The CDR3 loop spans 16 amino acids. The V gene end was trimmed by 1 base and the J gene end by 0 bases; junction bases not matched to a gene: 5. Germline CDR1 reads KGHSH; CDR2 reads LQKENI. CDR3 sequence: CASSPRQGITNYGYTF. The CDR3 DNA is TGTGCCAGCTCACCACGACAGGGTATAACTAACTATGGCTACACCTTC.

CDR3 in amino acids: CASSRKGAGSTDTQYF. The DNA of the CDR3 is TGCGCCAGCAGCCGGAAGGGGGCAGGAAGCACAGATACGCAGTATTTT. The chain employs TRBV5-1 and TRBJ2-3; 7 bases match TRBD1. Germline CDR1 reads SGHRS; CDR2 reads YFSETQ. V trimming: 4 bases; J trimming: 0 bases; junction bases outside the gene matches: 8. The CDR3 sequence is 16 residues long.

This clone was seen only a few times. The chain is built from TRBV5-5 and TRBJ1-3; 8 bases fit TRBD1. The junction had 17 bases not matched to a gene; V was cut back by 5 bases and J by 4 bases. CDR3 size: 18 residues. Germline values: CDR1 SGHKS, CDR2 YYEKEE (reference sequence). DNA for the CDR3: TGTGCCAGCAGAACTAAATATCCGGACAGGGTCAGCGGAAACACCATATATTTT. Translated: CASRTKYPDRVSGNTIYF. Looking up the rest from reference TRBV5-5 and TRBJ1-3 gives the full variable domain: DAGVTQSPTHLIKTRGQQVTLRCSPISGHKSVSWYQQVLGQGPQFIFQYYEKEERGRGNFPDRFSARQFPNYSSELNVNALLLGDSALYLCASRTKYPDRVSGNTIYFGEGSWLTVV.

V and J are TRBV10-3 and TRBJ1-5; the D is unclear. CDR1 is ENHRY, CDR2 SYGVKD, per germline. CDR3 size: 14 residues. V dropped 2 bases and J dropped 2 bases, with 7 bases sitting between them. The CDR3 sequence is CAISEIGGNQPQHF. The CDR3 DNA reads as TGTGCCATCAGTGAGATCGGGGGCAATCAGCCCCAGCATTTT.

This clone came up once. This sequence joins TRBV2 and TRBJ1-2; TRBD1 is a possible D gene (5 bases). Germline V gene data show CDR1 as SNHLY and CDR2 as FYNNEI. This CDR3 is 11 amino acids long. V lost 8 bases, J lost 8 bases, and 12 bases lay in between. The CDR3 bases are TGTGCCAGCGGGACTAGCTGGGGCTACACCTTC. Its translation: CASGTSWGYTF. Based on the CDR3 plus reference TRBV2 and TRBJ1-2, the full variable domain is EPEVTQTPSHQVTQMGQEVILRCVPISNHLYFYWYRQILGQKVEFLVSFYNNEISEKSEIFDDQFSVERPDGSNFTLKIRSTKLEDSAMYFCASGTSWGYTFGSGTRLTVV.

The gene calls are TRBV15 and TRBJ1-4; 9 bases are a match to TRBD1. After removal of 5 bases from V and 4 bases from J, the junction contained 8 bases not matched to a gene. Germline V gene data show CDR1 as LNHNV and CDR2 as YYDKDF (reference sequence). The CDR3 has 16 amino acids. The CDR3 sequence: CATSRRLGQGNEKLFF. The CDR3 coding sequence is TGTGCCACCAGCCGCCGCTTGGGACAGGGTAATGAAAAACTGTTTTTT. Full variable domain (missing parts from reference TRBV15 and TRBJ1-4): DAMVIQNPRYQVTQFGKPVTLSCSQTLNHNVMYWYQQKSSQAPKLLFHYYDKDFNNEADTPDNFQSRRPNTSFCFLDIRSPGLGDTAMYLCATSRRLGQGNEKLFFGSGTQLSVL.

This clone was recorded a few times. The V and J genes are TRBV30 and TRBJ2-7; a possible D gene is TRBD2 (5 bases). This CDR3 spans 11 amino acids. Trimming took 8 bases from V and 2 from J, leaving 10 bases between them. Germline V gives CDR1 GTSNPN, CDR2 SVGIG (reference sequence). CDR3 sequence reads: CAEGGTYEQYF. CDR3 bases: TGTGCCGAAGGAGGAACCTACGAGCAGTACTTC.